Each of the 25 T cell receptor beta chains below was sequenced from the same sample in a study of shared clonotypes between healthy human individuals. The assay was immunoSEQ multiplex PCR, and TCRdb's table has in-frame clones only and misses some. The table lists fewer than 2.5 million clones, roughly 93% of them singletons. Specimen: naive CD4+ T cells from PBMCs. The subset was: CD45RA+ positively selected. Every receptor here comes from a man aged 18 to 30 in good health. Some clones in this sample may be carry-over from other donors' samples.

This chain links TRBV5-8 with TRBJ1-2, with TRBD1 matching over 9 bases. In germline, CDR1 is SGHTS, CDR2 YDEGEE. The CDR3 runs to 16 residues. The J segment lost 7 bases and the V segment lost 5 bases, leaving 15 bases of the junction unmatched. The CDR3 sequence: CASRTGTGSWAGGYTF. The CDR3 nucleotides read TGTGCCAGCAGGACCGGGACAGGGTCCTGGGCGGGTGGCTACACCTTC.

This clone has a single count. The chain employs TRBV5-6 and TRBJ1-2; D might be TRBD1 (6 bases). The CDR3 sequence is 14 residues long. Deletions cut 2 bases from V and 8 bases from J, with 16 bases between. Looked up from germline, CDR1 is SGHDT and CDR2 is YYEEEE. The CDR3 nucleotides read TGTGCCAGCAGCTTTCAGCCAGGGGTTTCGGGCTACACCTTC. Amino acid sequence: CASSFQPGVSGYTF.

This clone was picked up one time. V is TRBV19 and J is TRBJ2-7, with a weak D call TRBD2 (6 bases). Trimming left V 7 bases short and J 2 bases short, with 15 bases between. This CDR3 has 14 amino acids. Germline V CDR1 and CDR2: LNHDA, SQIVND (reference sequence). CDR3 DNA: TGTGCCAGTAAAGTGGGACGGGGGACCTACGAGCAGTACTTC. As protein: CASKVGRGTYEQYF.

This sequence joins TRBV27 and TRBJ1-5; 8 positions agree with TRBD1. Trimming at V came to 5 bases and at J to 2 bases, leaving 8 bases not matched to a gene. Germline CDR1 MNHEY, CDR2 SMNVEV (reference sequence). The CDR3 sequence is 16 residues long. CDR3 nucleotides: TGTGCCAGCAGTATGAGAGGGACAGGCCGCAATCAGCCCCAGCATTTT. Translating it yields CASSMRGTGRNQPQHF.

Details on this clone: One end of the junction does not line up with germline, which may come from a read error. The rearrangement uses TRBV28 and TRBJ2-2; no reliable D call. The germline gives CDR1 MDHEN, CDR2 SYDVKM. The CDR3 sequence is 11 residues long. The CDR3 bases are TGTGCCAGCAGCCCCACCCGGGAGCTGTTTTTT. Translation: CASSPTRELFF.

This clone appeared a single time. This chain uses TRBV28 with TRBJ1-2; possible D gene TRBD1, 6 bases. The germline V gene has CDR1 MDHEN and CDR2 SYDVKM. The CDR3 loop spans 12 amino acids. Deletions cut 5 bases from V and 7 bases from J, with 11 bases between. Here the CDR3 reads CASSTRDIGYTF. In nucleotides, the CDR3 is TGTGCCAGCAGTACCCGGGACATTGGCTACACCTTC.

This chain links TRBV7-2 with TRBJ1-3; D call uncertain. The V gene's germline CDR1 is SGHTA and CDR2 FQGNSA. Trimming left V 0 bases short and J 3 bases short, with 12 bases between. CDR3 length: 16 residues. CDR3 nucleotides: TGTGCCAGCAGCTTAGCGGTCGGTGGGTTTGGAAACACCATATATTTT. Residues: CASSLAVGGFGNTIYF.

Here the CDR3 reads CASSLAPAPAVTEAFF. DNA of the CDR3: TGTGCCAGCAGCTTGGCTCCAGCCCCAGCCGTGACTGAAGCTTTCTTT. The rearrangement links TRBV5-5 to TRBJ1-1; D uncertain. In germline, CDR1 is SGHKS, CDR2 YYEKEE (reference sequence). Trimming took 0 bases from V and 5 from J, leaving 17 bases between them. The CDR3 runs to 16 residues.

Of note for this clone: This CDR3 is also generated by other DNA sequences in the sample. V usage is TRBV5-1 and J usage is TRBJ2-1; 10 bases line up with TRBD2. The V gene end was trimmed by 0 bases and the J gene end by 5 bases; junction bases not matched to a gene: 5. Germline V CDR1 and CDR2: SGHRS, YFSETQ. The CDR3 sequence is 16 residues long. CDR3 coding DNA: TGCGCCAGCAGCTTGGCCGGAGCGGGAGGGCACAATGAGCAGTTCTTC. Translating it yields CASSLAGAGGHNEQFF.

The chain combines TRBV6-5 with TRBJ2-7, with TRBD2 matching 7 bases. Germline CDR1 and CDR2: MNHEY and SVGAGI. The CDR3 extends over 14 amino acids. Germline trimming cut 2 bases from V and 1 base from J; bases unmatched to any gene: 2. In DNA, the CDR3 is TGTGCCAGCAGTTACCAGCGGGGTTCCTACGAGCAGTACTTC. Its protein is CASSYQRGSYEQYF.

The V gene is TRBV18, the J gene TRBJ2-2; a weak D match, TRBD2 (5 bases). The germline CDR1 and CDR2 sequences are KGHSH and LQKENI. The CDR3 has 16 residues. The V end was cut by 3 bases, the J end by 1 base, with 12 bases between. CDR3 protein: CASSPRRAGNTGELFF. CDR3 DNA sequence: TGTGCCAGCTCACCCCGAAGGGCGGGGAACACCGGGGAGCTGTTTTTT.

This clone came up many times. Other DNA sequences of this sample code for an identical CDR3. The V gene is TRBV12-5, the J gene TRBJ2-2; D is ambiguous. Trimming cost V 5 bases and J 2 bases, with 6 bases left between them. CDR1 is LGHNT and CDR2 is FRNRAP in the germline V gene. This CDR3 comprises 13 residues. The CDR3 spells CASGPSNTGELFF. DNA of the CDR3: TGTGCTAGTGGTCCTTCAAACACCGGGGAGCTGTTTTTT.

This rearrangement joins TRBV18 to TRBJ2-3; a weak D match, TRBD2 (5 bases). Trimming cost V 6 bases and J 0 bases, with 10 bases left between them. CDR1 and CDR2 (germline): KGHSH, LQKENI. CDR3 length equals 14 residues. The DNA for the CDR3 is TGTGCCAGCTCCGGGGAATCCAGCACAGATACGCAGTATTTT. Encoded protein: CASSGESSTDTQYF.

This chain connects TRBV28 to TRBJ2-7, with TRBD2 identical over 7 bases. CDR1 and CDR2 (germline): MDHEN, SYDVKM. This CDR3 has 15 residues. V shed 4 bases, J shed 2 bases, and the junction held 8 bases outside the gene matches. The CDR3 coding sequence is TGTGCCAGCAGTTCCATGGGGGAGGGGCCCTACGAGCAGTACTTC. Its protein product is CASSSMGEGPYEQYF.

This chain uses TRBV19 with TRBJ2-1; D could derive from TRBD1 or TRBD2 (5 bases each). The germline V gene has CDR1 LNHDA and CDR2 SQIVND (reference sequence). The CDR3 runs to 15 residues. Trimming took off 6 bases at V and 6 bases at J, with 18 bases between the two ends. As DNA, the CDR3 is TGTGCCAGTAGGACCGGGACCCTTGAGACCAATGAGCAGTTCTTC. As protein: CASRTGTLETNEQFF.

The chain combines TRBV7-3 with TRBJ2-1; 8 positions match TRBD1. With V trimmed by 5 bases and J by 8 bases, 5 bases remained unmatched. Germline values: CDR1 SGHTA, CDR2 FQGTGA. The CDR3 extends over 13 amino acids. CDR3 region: CASSKDRDDEQFF. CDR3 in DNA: TGTGCCAGCAGCAAGGACAGGGACGATGAGCAGTTCTTC.

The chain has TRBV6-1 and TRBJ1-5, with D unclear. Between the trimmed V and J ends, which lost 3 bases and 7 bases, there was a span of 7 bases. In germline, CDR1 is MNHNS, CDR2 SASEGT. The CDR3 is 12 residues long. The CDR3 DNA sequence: TGTGCCAGCAGTGAGTATGCCCAGCCCCAGCATTTT. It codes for CASSEYAQPQHF.

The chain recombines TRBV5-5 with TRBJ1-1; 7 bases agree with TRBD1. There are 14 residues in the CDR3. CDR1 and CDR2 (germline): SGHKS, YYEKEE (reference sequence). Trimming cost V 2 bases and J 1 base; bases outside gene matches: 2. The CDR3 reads CASSFQGGNTEAFF. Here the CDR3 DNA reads TGTGCCAGCAGCTTTCAGGGGGGGAACACTGAAGCTTTCTTT.

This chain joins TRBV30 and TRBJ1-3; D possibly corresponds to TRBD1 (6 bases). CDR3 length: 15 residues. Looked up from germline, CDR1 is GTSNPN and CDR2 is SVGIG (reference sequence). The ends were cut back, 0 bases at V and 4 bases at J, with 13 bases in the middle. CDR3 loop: CAWSVQWTVGNTIYF. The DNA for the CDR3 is TGTGCCTGGAGTGTACAATGGACAGTCGGAAACACCATATATTTT. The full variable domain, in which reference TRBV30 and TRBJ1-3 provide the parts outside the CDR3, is SQTIHQWPATLVQPVGSPLSLECTVEGTSNPNLYWYRQAAGRGLQLLFYSVGIGQISSEVPQNLSASRPQDRQFILSSKKLLLSDSGFYLCAWSVQWTVGNTIYFGEGSWLTVV.

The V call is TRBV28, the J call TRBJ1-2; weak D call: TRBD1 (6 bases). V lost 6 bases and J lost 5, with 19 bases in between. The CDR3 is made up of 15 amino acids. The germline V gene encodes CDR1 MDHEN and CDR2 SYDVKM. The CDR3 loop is CASRMGTLRGYGYTF. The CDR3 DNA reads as TGTGCCAGCAGAATGGGTACCCTCAGGGGTTATGGCTACACCTTC.

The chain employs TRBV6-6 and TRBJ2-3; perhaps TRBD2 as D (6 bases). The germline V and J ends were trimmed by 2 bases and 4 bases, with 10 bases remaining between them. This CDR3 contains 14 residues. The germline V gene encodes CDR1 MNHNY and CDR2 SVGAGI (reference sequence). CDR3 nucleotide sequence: TGTGCCAGCAGTTACCCGGGGGACGCAGATACGCAGTATTTT. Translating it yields CASSYPGDADTQYF.

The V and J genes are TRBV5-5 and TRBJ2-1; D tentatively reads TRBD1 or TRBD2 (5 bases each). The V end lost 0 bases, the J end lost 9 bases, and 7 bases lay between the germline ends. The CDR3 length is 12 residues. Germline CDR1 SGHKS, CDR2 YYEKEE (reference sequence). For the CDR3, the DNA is TGTGCCAGCAGCTTGGCGGGGCCTGAGCAGTTCTTC. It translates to CASSLAGPEQFF.

The CDR3 protein is CASSYSGQGTDTQYF. The CDR3 nucleotides read TGTGCCAGCAGTTACTCGGGACAGGGAACAGATACGCAGTATTTT. The rearrangement links TRBV6-5 to TRBJ2-3, with 9 nucleotides matching TRBD1. Germline CDR1 and CDR2: MNHEY and SVGAGI. The V gene end was trimmed by 0 bases and the J gene end by 3 bases; junction bases not matched to a gene: 1. The CDR3 loop spans 15 amino acids.

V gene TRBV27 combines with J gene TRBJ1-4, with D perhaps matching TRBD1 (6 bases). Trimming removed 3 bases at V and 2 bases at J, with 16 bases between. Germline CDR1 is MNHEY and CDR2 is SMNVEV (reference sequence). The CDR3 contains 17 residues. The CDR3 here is CASSFARGARTNEKLFF. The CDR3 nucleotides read TGTGCCAGCAGTTTTGCTCGGGGGGCGCGGACTAATGAAAAACTGTTTTTT.

CDR3 bases: TGTGCCAGCAACAATGGCCAGGGGGATACGCAGTATTTT. This sequence encodes CASNNGQGDTQYF. The rearrangement joins TRBV11-1 to TRBJ2-3; D possibly corresponds to TRBD1 (6 bases). Per the germline V gene, CDR1 is SGHAT and CDR2 is FQDESV (reference sequence). The V end lost 7 bases, the J end lost 6 bases, and 14 bases lay between the germline ends. The CDR3 extends over 13 amino acids.